These 16 T cell receptor beta chains were sequenced from one sample in a study of cytomegalovirus exposure and HLA in healthy donors. The PCR ran on 60 Vbeta and 13 Jbeta primers. Sequencing was performed with immunoSEQ multiplex PCR; in TCRdb, only in-frame clones are kept and a portion is missing. The table shows some 160,000 clones, with approximately 78% occurring only once. Sequenced input: PBMCs. Receptors were obtained from a male donor in good health and CMV-seropositive.

The chain employs TRBV14 and TRBJ2-5; D gene unclear. This CDR3 contains 13 residues. Per germline, CDR1 SGHDN and CDR2 FVKESK. V was clipped by 3 bases and J by 1 base, with 6 bases between them. The CDR3 region is CASSHSVQETQYF. DNA of the CDR3: TGTGCCAGCAGCCATTCAGTCCAAGAGACCCAGTACTTC.

This clone was counted a few times. This chain joins TRBV11-3 and TRBJ2-2; TRBD2 matches 7 bases. The CDR3 is 19 residues long. The J segment lost 4 bases and the V segment lost 5 bases, leaving 19 bases of the junction unmatched. The germline CDR1 and CDR2 sequences are SGHNT and YENEEA. CDR3 bases: TGTGCCAGCAGCCAAAGGGGCGGTTGGGGGGGGAAGTTCACCGGGGAGCTGTTTTTT. Translating gives CASSQRGGWGGKFTGELFF.

The genes are TRBV29-1 and TRBJ1-2; 8 bases are a match to TRBD1. Germline CDR1 is SQVTM and CDR2 is ANQGSEA. The V gene end was trimmed by 2 bases and the J gene end by 8 bases; junction bases not matched to a gene: 13. CDR3 size: 15 residues. The CDR3 DNA follows: TGCAGCGTTGAACGCCGGGACAGGACCAGTAAAGGCTACACCTTC. It is translated as CSVERRDRTSKGYTF.

The chain carries TRBV5-1 and TRBJ1-1; 11 nucleotides agree with TRBD1. Germline V CDR1 and CDR2: SGHRS, YFSETQ. The CDR3 totals 15 residues. J lost 3 bases, V lost 2 bases, and 3 bases had no gene match. CDR3 residues: CASSFSGQGDTEAFF. The CDR3 DNA sequence: TGCGCCAGCAGCTTTTCGGGACAGGGGGACACTGAAGCTTTCTTT.

The CDR3 region is CASSEWDTYGYTF. DNA of the CDR3: TGTGCCAGCAGCGAATGGGACACCTATGGCTACACCTTC. The chain recombines TRBV5-6 with TRBJ1-2; TRBD1 is a possible D gene (6 bases). V gave up 4 bases and J gave up 4 bases, with 11 bases separating them. CDR3 length equals 13 residues. From germline, CDR1 is SGHDT and CDR2 YYEEEE.

The V gene is TRBV29-1, the J gene TRBJ1-1; D might be TRBD1 (5 bases). This CDR3 spans 11 amino acids. Germline-derived CDR1 and CDR2 are SQVTM and ANQGSEA. Deletions cut 3 bases from V and 11 bases from J, with 13 bases between. In DNA form, the CDR3 reads TGCAGCGTTGATGGGGCGGGAAGGGCTTTCTTT. It is translated as CSVDGAGRAFF.

A few counts support this clone. The chain combines TRBV25-1 with TRBJ1-5; D possibly corresponds to TRBD1 (6 bases). Germline lookup yields CDR1 MGHDK and CDR2 SYGVNS. With 1 base removed from V and 6 bases from J, the gap between germline ends came to 10 bases. The CDR3 is 14 residues long. Here the CDR3 DNA reads TGTGCCAGCAGTGAATGGGGGGGGCTTCAGCCCCAGCATTTT. As protein: CASSEWGGLQPQHF.

As DNA, the CDR3 is TGCGCCAGCAGCTACGAGGGCCAGGTTAATGAGCAGTTCTTC. Residues: CASSYEGQVNEQFF. The V call is TRBV5-1, the J call TRBJ2-1, with D tentatively TRBD2 (5 bases). The germline V gene has CDR1 SGHRS and CDR2 YFSETQ. This CDR3 spans 14 amino acids. Between the trimmed V and J ends, which lost 3 bases and 7 bases, there was a span of 14 bases.

The V gene is TRBV27, the J gene TRBJ2-2; no firm D call. Trimming cost V 2 bases and J 10 bases, with 20 bases left between them. The CDR3 has 16 amino acids. The germline V gene encodes CDR1 MNHEY and CDR2 SMNVEV (reference sequence). Here the CDR3 reads CASSLGLGRRSEELFF. The CDR3 DNA reads TGTGCCAGCAGTTTAGGGTTAGGTCGCCGGAGTGAGGAGCTGTTTTTT.

This chain connects TRBV27 to TRBJ1-1; D uncertain. The CDR3 contains 22 residues. Germline lookup yields CDR1 MNHEY and CDR2 SMNVEV (reference sequence). Between the trimmed V and J ends, which lost 4 bases and 0 bases, there was a span of 33 bases. The CDR3 here is CASSYPPLSRLMVLRMNTEAFF. In DNA, the CDR3 is TGTGCCAGCAGTTATCCCCCACTGTCCCGTCTAATGGTTTTGAGGATGAACACTGAAGCTTTCTTT.

The chain recombines TRBV4-1 with TRBJ2-2; 9 positions agree with TRBD1. V shed 2 bases and J 5 bases; nucleotides not matched to a gene: 6. Germline V lookup: CDR1 MGHRA, CDR2 YSYEKL. The CDR3 has 16 amino acids. The CDR3 loop is CASSQPDRGRTGELFF. For the CDR3, the DNA is TGCGCCAGCAGCCAACCCGACAGGGGGAGGACCGGGGAGCTGTTTTTT.

This chain joins TRBV27 and TRBJ2-7; D not resolved. The CDR3 is 12 residues long. Germline CDR1 is MNHEY and CDR2 is SMNVEV (reference sequence). V was trimmed by 6 bases and J by 2 bases, leaving 8 bases between them. CDR3 bases: TGTGCCAGCAGATCCCGGGCCTACGAGCAGTACTTC. It encodes CASRSRAYEQYF.

A note on this clone: The junction departs from the called germline gene at one end, perhaps through a read error. The chain employs TRBV5-4 and TRBJ2-5, with D tentatively TRBD2 (6 bases). The CDR3 has 14 residues. CDR1 and CDR2 from the germline V gene are SGHNT and YYREEE (reference sequence). This CDR3 reads CAGSLPGLQETQYF. Here the CDR3 DNA reads TGTGCCGGCAGCCTGCCGGGACTCCAAGAGACCCAGTACTTC.

The V and J genes are TRBV5-4 and TRBJ2-7; TRBD2 matches at 10 bases. Germline CDR1 reads SGHNT; CDR2 reads YYREEE (reference sequence). CDR3 length equals 15 residues. Trimming took 3 bases from V and 0 from J; bases not matched to a gene: 3. The CDR3: CASSYGTSVSYEQYF. CDR3 in DNA: TGTGCCAGCAGCTATGGGACTAGCGTCTCCTACGAGCAGTACTTC.

This chain joins TRBV7-2 and TRBJ1-5; D remains ambiguous. Germline V gives CDR1 SGHTA, CDR2 FQGNSA. CDR3 length: 13 residues. Between the trimmed V and J ends, which lost 5 bases and 4 bases, there was a span of 9 bases. CDR3: CASSLDSNQPQHF. CDR3 bases: TGTGCCAGCAGCCTGGACTCAAATCAGCCCCAGCATTTT.

This chain joins TRBV28 and TRBJ1-2; TRBD1 agrees at 8 bases. The CDR3 is 14 amino acids. Germline V gives CDR1 MDHEN, CDR2 SYDVKM. V trimming: 5 bases; J trimming: 2 bases; junction bases outside the gene matches: 4. The CDR3 nucleotides read TGTGCCAGCAGTCGGACAGGGAGGAACTATGGCTACACCTTC. Translating it yields CASSRTGRNYGYTF.